This T cell receptor (beta chain) was profiled in a study of T cells after yellow fever vaccination. About the study: Fractions of limited cellularity were prepared by means of SMART-Seq v4 Ultra Low Input. Study-wide results and caveats: Reappearing after the booster were most of the clones from primary vaccination (about 95% CD4, 88% CD8).

Concerning this clonotype: Its matching antigen is unknown.

Trimming took 6 bases from V and 2 from J; bases not matched to a gene: 7. CDR1 is SGHTA and CDR2 is FQGNSA in the germline V gene. The CDR3 spans 15 residues. A process of 5'RACE template switching, which added a universal primer site and UMIs, was used to make TCR cDNA. TCRdb re-analysed the 5' RACE reads in MiXCR, keeping a single row per CDR3 protein. The table records 500,000 to 650,000 distinct CDR3 sequences, roughly an eighth of them present only once. The sequences come from PBMCs, collected on the day of the yellow fever booster vaccination. The sequence was collected from a man aged 30-40 years who received the YFV17D yellow fever vaccine. The chain has TRBV7-2 and TRBJ2-3; 8 nucleotides line up with TRBD1. This CDR3 reads CASSRQGRSTDTQYF. In DNA form, the CDR3 reads TGTGCCAGCAGTCGACAGGGGCGATCCACAGATACGCAGTATTTT.